The sequence of this TCR beta chain was determined in a study of control samples from healthy donors and cancer patients. Produced via immunoSEQ multiplex PCR; TCRdb's table is partial and in-frame only. The data contain roughly 170,000 clones, 88% of them singletons. Germline values: CDR1 SNHLY, CDR2 FYNNEI. The CDR3 has 11 amino acids. V was shortened by 3 bases and J by 9 bases, with 8 bases between the two germline ends. The receptor was isolated from a woman aged 25 to 39 in good health. The chain combines TRBV2 with TRBJ2-5; D is unclear. Sequencing was done on a sample of blood. The CDR3 DNA follows: TGTGCCAGCAGTGACAGGCGCCCCCAGTACTTC. This codes for CASSDRRPQYF.